The T cell receptor beta chain under discussion was sequenced for a study of T cells in Graves' hyperthyroidism and ophthalmopathy. Study observations and caveats: A 13 V-J signature model discriminated ophthalmopathy versus stable hyperthyroidism.

This clonotype was seen repeatedly, ten times or more. Its specificity is unknown. Germline V gene lookup returns CDR1 MRHNA and CDR2 SNTAGT. The CDR3 spans 10 residues. Trimming removed 6 bases from V and 7 bases from J, with 6 bases in between. Amplified TCR beta CDR3 regions derived from RNA transcripts. The HTBI primer set drove a first-round RT-PCR of the TCR CDR3. MiXCR was run by TCRdb on the multiplex PCR reads, yielding one entry per CDR3 protein. The repertoire holds about 360,000 distinct CDR3 sequences, with about 20% as singletons. This sequence originates from a woman aged 18-29 years with Graves' hyperthyroidism. J is TRBJ1-1 and V is TRBV6-4; tentative D call: TRBD1 (5 bases). Sequenced: blood. The CDR3 DNA follows: TGTGCCAGCAGGGGGGATGAAGCTTTCTTT. This translates into CASRGDEAFF.